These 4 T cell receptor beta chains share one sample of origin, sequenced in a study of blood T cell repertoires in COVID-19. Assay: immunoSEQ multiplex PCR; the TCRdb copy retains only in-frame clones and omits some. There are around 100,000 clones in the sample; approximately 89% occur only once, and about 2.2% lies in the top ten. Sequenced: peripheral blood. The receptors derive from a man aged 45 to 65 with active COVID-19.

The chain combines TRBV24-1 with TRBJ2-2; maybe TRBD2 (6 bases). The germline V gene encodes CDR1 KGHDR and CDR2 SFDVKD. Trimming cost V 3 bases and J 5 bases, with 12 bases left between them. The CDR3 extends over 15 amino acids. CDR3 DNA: TGTGCCACCAGTGATGCCCGGAGGGTTACCGGGGAGCTGTTTTTT. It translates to CATSDARRVTGELFF.

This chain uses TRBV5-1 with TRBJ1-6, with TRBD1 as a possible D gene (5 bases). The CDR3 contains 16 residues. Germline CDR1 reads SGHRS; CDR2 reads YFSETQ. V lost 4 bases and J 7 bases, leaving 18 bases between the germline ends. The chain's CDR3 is CASSPQGAGPNSPLHF. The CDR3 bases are TGCGCCAGCAGCCCGCAGGGAGCGGGGCCAAATTCACCCCTCCACTTT.

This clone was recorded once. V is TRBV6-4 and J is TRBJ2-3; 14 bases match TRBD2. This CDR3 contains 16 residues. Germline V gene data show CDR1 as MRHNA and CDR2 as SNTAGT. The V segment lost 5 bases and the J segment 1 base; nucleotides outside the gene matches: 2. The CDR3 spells CASSRTSGGRTDTQYF. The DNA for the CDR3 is TGTGCCAGCAGTCGGACTAGCGGGGGGCGCACAGATACGCAGTATTTT.

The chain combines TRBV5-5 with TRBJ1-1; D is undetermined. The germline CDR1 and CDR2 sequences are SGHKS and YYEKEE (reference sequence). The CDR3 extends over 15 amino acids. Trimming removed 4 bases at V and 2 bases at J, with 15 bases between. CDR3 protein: CASSASTVGNTEAFF. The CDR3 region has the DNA TGTGCCAGCAGCGCCTCTACCGTGGGCAACACTGAAGCTTTCTTT.